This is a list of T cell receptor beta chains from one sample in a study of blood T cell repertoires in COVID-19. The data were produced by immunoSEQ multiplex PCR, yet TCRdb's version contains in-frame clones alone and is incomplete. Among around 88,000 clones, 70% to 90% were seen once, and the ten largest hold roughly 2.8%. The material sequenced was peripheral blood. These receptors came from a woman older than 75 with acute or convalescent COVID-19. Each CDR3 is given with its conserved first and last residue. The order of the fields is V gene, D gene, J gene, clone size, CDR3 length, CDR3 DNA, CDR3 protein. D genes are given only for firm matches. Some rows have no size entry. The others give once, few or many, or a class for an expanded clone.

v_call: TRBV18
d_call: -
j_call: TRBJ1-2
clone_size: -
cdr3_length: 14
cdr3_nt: TGTGCCAGCTCACCCAGGGAACCAGTGGATGGCTACACCTTC
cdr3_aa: CASSPREPVDGYTF

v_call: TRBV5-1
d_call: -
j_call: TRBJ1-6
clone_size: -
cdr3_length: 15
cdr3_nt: TGCGCCAGCAGCTTGGAGTCAGGGCAAGATTCACCCCTCCACTTT
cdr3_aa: CASSLESGQDSPLHF

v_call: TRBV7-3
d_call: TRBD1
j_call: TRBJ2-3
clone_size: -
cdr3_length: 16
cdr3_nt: TGTGCCAGCAGCTCAACTCCCCCGGGACAGGGGGATACGCAGTATTTT
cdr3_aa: CASSSTPPGQGDTQYF

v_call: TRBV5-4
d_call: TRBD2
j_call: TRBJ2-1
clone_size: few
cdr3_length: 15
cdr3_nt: TGTGCCAGCAGCCGTAGCGGGAGTGGTAACAATGAGCAGTTCTTC
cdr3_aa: CASSRSGSGNNEQFF

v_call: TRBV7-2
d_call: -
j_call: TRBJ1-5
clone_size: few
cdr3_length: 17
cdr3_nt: TGTGCCAGCAGCTTATTTAGATCCGAGGTGTTTCATCAGCCCCAGCATTTT
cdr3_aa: CASSLFRSEVFHQPQHF

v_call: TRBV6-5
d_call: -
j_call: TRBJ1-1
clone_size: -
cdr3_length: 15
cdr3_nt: TGTGCCAGCAGTTACTCGTGGACAATGAACACTGAAGCTTTCTTT
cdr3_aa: CASSYSWTMNTEAFF

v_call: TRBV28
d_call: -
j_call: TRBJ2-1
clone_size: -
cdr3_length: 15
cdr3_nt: TGTGCCAGCAGAACAAAAAGAGGGGGTCGGGATGAGCAGTTCTTC
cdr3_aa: CASRTKRGGRDEQFF

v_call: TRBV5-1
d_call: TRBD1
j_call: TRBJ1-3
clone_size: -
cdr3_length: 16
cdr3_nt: TGCGCCAGCAGCGCGGGACAGGGAATCTCTGGAAACACCATATATTTT
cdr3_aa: CASSAGQGISGNTIYF

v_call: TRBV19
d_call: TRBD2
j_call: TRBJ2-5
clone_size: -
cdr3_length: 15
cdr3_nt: TGTGCCAGTAGTAAGTCTAGCGGGAGGTTCCAGACCCAGTACTTC
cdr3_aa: CASSKSSGRFQTQYF

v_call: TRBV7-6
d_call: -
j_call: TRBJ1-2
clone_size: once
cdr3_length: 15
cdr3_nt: TGTGCCAGCAGCTTGGGACAAGGGATGTTCTATGGCTACACCTTC
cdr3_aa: CASSLGQGMFYGYTF

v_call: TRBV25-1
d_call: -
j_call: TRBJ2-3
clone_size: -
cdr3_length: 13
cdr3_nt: TGTGCCAGCAGTGGTATAACGGGAGTGGCGCAGTATTTT
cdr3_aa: CASSGITGVAQYF

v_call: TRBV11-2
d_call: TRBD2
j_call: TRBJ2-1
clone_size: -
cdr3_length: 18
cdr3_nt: TGTGCCAGCAGCTTAGGTTTCGGGGAACTAGCGGAGTACAATGAGCAGTTCTTC
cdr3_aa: CASSLGFGELAEYNEQFF

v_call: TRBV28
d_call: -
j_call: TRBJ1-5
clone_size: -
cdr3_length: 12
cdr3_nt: TGTGCCAGCAGTTCAGCGGGTCAGCCCCAGCATTTT
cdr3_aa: CASSSAGQPQHF

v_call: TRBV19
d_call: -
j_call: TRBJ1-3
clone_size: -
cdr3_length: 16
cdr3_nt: TGTGCCAGTAGTGTGGACAGTCTATTCTCTGGAAACACCATATATTTT
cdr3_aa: CASSVDSLFSGNTIYF

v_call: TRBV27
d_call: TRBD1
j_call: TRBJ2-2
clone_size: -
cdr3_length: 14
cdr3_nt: TGTGCCAGCAGTCCCGACAGGGTCACCGGGGAGCTGTTTTTT
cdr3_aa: CASSPDRVTGELFF

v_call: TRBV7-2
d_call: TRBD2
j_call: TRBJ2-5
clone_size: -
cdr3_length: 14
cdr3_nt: TGTGCCAGCAGTTTTAGACTAGCGCAAGAGACCCAGTACTTC
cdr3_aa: CASSFRLAQETQYF

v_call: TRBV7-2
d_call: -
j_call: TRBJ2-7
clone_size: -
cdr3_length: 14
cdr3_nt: TGTGCCAGCAGCTTAAGCGTTCCCGTATACGAGCAGTACTTC
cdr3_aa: CASSLSVPVYEQYF

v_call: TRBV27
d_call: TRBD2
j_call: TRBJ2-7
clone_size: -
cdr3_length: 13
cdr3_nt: TGTGCCAGCAGAACTAGCGGGAGTTACGAGCAGTACTTC
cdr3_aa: CASRTSGSYEQYF

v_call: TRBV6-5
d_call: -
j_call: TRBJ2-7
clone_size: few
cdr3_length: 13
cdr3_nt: TGTGCCAGCAGGGGCCAATTCGGCCACGAGCAGTACTTC
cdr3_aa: CASRGQFGHEQYF

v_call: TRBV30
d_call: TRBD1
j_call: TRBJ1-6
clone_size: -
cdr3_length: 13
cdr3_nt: TGTGCCTGGTCGACAGGGAATTATTCACCCCTCCACTTT
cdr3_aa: CAWSTGNYSPLHF

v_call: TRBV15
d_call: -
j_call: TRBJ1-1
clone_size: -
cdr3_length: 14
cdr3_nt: TGTGCCACCAGCAGCCTTCGGACAGTCGATGAAGCTTTCTTT
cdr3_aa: CATSSLRTVDEAFF

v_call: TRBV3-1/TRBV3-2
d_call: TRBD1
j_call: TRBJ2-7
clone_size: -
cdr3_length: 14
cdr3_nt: TGTGCCAGCAGCCAGGGACAGGGGATCTACGAGCAGTACTTC
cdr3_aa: CASSQGQGIYEQYF

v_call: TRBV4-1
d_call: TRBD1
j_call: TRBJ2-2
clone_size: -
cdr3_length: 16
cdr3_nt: TGCGCCAGCAGCCAGGGACAGGCTATTAACACCGGGGAGCTGTTTTTT
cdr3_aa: CASSQGQAINTGELFF

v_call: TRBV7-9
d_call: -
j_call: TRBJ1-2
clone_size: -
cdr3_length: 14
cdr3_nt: TGTGCCAGCAGCCGCGACACATTTAACTATGGCTACACCTTC
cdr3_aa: CASSRDTFNYGYTF

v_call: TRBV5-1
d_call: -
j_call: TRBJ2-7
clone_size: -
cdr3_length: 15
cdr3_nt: TGCGCCAGCAGCTTGGTCCGGCAGTCCGCCGGGGAGCAGTACTTC
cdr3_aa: CASSLVRQSAGEQYF

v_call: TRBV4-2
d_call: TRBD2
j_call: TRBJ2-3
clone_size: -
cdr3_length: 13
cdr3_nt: TGTGCCAGCAGCCGGGGGGGGTTAGATACGCAGTATTTT
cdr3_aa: CASSRGGLDTQYF

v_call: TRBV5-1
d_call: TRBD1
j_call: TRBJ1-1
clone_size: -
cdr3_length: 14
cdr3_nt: TGCGCCAGCAGCCCACAGGGGGCGAGCACTGAAGCTTTCTTT
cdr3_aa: CASSPQGASTEAFF

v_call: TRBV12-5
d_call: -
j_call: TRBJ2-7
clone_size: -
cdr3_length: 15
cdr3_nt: TGTGCTAGTGGTTTGGTCCCGGAACAGGGTTACGAGCAGTACTTC
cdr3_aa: CASGLVPEQGYEQYF

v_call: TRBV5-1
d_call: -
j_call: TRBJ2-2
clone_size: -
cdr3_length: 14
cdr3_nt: TGCGCCAGCAGCTTAAGGTCAGGCCCCGGGGAGCTGTTTTTT
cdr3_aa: CASSLRSGPGELFF

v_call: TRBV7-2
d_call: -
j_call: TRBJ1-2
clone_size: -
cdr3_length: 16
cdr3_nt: TGTGCCAGCAGCTTAGCGCTAAGGGGGGGACTCTATGGCTACACCTTC
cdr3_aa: CASSLALRGGLYGYTF

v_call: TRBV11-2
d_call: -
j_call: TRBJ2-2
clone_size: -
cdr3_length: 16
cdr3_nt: TGTGCCAGCAGCTTAGTACTGGGACTTAACACCGGGGAGCTGTTTTTT
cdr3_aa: CASSLVLGLNTGELFF

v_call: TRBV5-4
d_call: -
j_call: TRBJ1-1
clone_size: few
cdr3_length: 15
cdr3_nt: TGTGCCAGCAGCTCGACCTTACAGGGGAACACTGAAGCTTTCTTT
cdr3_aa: CASSSTLQGNTEAFF

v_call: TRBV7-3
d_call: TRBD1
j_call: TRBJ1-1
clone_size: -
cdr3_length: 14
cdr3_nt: TGTGCCAGCAGCCGTACAGGGGGGACGACTGAAGCTTTCTTT
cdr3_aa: CASSRTGGTTEAFF

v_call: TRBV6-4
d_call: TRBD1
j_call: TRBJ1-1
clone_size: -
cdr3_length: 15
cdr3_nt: TGTGCCAGCAGTACCTCGACAGGGAGGAACACTGAAGCTTTCTTT
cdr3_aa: CASSTSTGRNTEAFF

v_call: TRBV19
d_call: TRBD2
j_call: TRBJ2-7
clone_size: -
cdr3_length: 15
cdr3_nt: TGTGCCAGTAGTATGGGAGCGGGAGGGCCACACGAGCAGTACTTC
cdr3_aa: CASSMGAGGPHEQYF

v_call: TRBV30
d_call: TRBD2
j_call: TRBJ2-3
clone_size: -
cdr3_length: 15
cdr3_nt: TGTGCCTGGACCGAAATCGGATTAGCGGGCCATACGCAGTATTTT
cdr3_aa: CAWTEIGLAGHTQYF

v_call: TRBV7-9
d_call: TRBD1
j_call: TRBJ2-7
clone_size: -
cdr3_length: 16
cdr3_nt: TGTGCCAGCAGCCCAGAGGTACAGGGGGCGCCTTACGAGCAGTACTTC
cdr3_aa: CASSPEVQGAPYEQYF

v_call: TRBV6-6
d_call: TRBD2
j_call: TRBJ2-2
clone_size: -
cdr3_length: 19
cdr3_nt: TGTGCCAGCAGTCGATCGGGACTAGCGGGGCCCGCGAACACCGGGGAGCTGTTTTTT
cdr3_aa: CASSRSGLAGPANTGELFF

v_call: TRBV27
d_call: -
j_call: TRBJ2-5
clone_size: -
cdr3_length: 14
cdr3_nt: TGTGCCAGCGCGGCTGGGGCTACCGGGCAGACCCAGTACTTC
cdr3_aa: CASAAGATGQTQYF

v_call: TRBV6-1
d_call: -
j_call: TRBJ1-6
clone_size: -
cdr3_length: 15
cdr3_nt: TGTGCCAGCAGGACTAGAGACACTGAAAATTCACCCCTCCACTTT
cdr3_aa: CASRTRDTENSPLHF

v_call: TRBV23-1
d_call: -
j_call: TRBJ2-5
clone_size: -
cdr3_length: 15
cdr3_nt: TGCGCCAGCAGTCAGCCCTTGTGGGGGCCAGAGACCCAGTACTTC
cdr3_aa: CASSQPLWGPETQYF

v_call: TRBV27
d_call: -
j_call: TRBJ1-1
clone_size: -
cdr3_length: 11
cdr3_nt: TGTGCCAGCAGTCGAGGGAGTGAAGCTTTCTTT
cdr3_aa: CASSRGSEAFF

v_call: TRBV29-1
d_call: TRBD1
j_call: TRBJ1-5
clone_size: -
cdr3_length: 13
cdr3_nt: TGCAGCGTGACAGGGGGTAAGGGTCAGCCCCAGCATTTT
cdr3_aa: CSVTGGKGQPQHF

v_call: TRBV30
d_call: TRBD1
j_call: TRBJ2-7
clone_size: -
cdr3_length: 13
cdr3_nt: TGTGCCTGGAACCGGGACAGGGGCTACGAGCAGTACTTC
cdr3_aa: CAWNRDRGYEQYF

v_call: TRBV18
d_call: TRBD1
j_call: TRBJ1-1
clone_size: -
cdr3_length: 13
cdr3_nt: TGTGCCAGCTCCCGGACAGGAGAGACTGAAGCTTTCTTT
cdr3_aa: CASSRTGETEAFF

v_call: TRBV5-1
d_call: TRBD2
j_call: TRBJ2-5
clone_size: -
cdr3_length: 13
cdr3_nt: TGCGCCAGCAGCGTCAGCGGGGGAGAGACCCAGTACTTC
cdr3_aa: CASSVSGGETQYF

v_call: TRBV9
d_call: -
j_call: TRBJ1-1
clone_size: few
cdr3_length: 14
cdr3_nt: TGTGCCAGCATGCGAGGAGCTAGTGGCACTGAAGCTTTCTTT
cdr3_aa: CASMRGASGTEAFF

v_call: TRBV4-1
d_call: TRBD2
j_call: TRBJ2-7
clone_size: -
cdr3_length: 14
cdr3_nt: TGCGCCAGCAGCCCATATAGACTAGCCCACGAGCAGTACTTC
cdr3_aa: CASSPYRLAHEQYF

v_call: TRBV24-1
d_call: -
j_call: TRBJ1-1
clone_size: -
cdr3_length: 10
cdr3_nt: TGTGCCATCGATCGGAGACAGGCTGGTTTT
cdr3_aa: CAIDRRQAGF

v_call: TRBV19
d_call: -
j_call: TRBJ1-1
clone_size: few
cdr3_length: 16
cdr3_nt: TGTGCCAGTATCCAACGGGAGGCGGGCTTGGACACTGAAGCTTTCTTT
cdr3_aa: CASIQREAGLDTEAFF

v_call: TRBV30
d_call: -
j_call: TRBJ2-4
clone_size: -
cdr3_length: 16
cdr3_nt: TGTGCCTGGAAGGAGGGGGGGGCGTTTAACAAAAACATTCAGTACTTC
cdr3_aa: CAWKEGGAFNKNIQYF

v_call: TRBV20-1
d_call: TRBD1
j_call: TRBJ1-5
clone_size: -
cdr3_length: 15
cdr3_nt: TGCAGTGCTAGTTCCGGGACAGGGAGAGGCCAGCCCCAGCATTTT
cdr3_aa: CSASSGTGRGQPQHF